This T cell receptor (beta chain) is from a study of memory CD4+ T cells and cytomegalovirus serostatus. The sort gate was single viable CD3+CD4+CD8-CD45RO+ cells for memory CD4+ T cells. Serum IgG to CMV pp150, pp28, p38 and p52 defined serostatus. Original processing methods: Out-of-frame sequences were removed, leaving 2,000,000 or so distinct TCRbeta sequences. Measured with immunoSEQ multiplex PCR; TCRdb has only the in-frame clones, and not every one. The V and J calls and clone size are taken from that table; D and trimming were inferred from the DNA. The repertoire holds under 55,000 clones, with more than 70% as singletons. V was cut by 3 bases and J by 9 bases, with 24 bases left in between. Germline values: CDR1 SGHAT, CDR2 FQNNGV. There are 17 residues in the CDR3. A remark on this clone: Its antigen is unknown.

Regarding the study as a whole: A US-trained random forest predicted CMV serostatus with median AUC around 0.9.

What was sequenced was memory CD4+ T cells from blood. This receptor was identified in an adult in good health and CMV-seropositive. The V gene is TRBV11-2, the J gene TRBJ2-1; D perhaps matches TRBD2 (5 bases). The CDR3 spells CASSFVGLRSSTGEQFF. CDR3 coding DNA: TGTGCCAGCAGCTTTGTCGGACTCCGCTCGTCTACGGGTGAGCAGTTCTTC. The whole variable domain, remainder taken from reference TRBV11-2 and TRBJ2-1, is EAGVAQSPRYKIIEKRQSVAFWCNPISGHATLYWYQQILGQGPKLLIQFQNNGVVDDSQLPKDRFSAERLKGVDSTLKIQPAKLEDSAVYLCASSFVGLRSSTGEQFFGPGTRLTVL.